The 29 T cell receptor beta chains given below trace back to one sample, sequenced in a study of shared clonotypes between healthy human individuals. The naive CD8 population came from CD45RO-negative cells selected for CCR7, without terminally differentiated effector memory CD45RA+ cells. Repertoires were generated with immunoSEQ multiplex PCR, while TCRdb's copy carries only in-frame clones and drops some. This sample carries some 800,000 clones, 80% to 95% of them seen once, and the ten largest clones take 24%. Material for sequencing was naive CD8+ T cells sorted from blood. The receptors were gathered from a man aged 25 to 40 in good health.

The rearrangement uses TRBV29-1 and TRBJ2-1, with D unresolved. The CDR3 runs 15 residues. Germline lookup yields CDR1 SQVTM and CDR2 ANQGSEA. Trimming removed 3 bases from V and 5 bases from J, with 17 bases in between. CDR3 loop: CSVDGRSKRDNEQFF. In DNA, the CDR3 is TGCAGCGTTGACGGAAGATCTAAACGGGACAATGAGCAGTTCTTC.

The rearrangement uses TRBV9 and TRBJ1-1, with unresolved D. The germline V gene has CDR1 SGDLS and CDR2 YYNGEE. V gave up 4 bases and J gave up 1 base, with 11 bases separating them. The CDR3 consists of 14 residues. This CDR3 reads CASSNQGGNTEAFF. CDR3 DNA: TGTGCCAGCAGCAACCAAGGTGGGAACACTGAAGCTTTCTTT.

CDR3 nucleotide sequence: TGTGCCAGCAGTGAGAGGAAAGACAGTCAGGGGACCCAGTACTTC. Its protein product is CASSERKDSQGTQYF. V gene TRBV6-1 combines with J gene TRBJ2-5; a possible D gene is TRBD1 (5 bases). V was cut by 3 bases and J by 7 bases, with 18 bases left in between. The CDR3 length is 15 residues. Germline assignment: CDR1 MNHNS and CDR2 SASEGT.

The table lists this clone with a few counts. The chain carries TRBV7-8 and TRBJ2-7; D gene ambiguous. The CDR3 totals 13 residues. Trimming left V 2 bases short and J 4 bases short, with 9 bases between. Per the germline V gene, CDR1 is SGHVS and CDR2 is FQNEAQ. CDR3 loop: CASSLNLQYEQYF. CDR3 nucleotide sequence: TGTGCCAGCAGCTTAAATCTCCAGTACGAGCAGTACTTC.

Only a few counts were recorded for this clone. The rearrangement links TRBV2 to TRBJ2-7, with a tentative D call TRBD2 (5 bases). Germline-derived CDR1 and CDR2 are SNHLY and FYNNEI. V was cut by 1 base and J by 2 bases, with 12 bases left in between. The CDR3 runs 15 residues. Written as DNA, the CDR3 is TGTGCCAGCAGTGAAGAGGACGGGATCACCTACGAGCAGTACTTC. This translates into CASSEEDGITYEQYF.

This clone was observed a single time. The V gene is TRBV4-1, the J gene TRBJ1-1, with D uncertain. This CDR3 is built from 13 residues. The V gene's germline CDR1 is MGHRA and CDR2 YSYEKL. V was trimmed by 4 bases and J by 5 bases, leaving 11 bases between them. In DNA form, the CDR3 reads TGCGCCAGCAGCCCGTCATTTCGGACTGAAGCTTTCTTT. Its translation is CASSPSFRTEAFF.

V gene TRBV29-1 combines with J gene TRBJ2-1; D may match TRBD1 or TRBD2 (5 bases each). The germline V gene has CDR1 SQVTM and CDR2 ANQGSEA. V dropped 3 bases and J dropped 7 bases, with 19 bases sitting between them. This CDR3 spans 15 amino acids. The CDR3 DNA reads as TGCAGCGTTGACGGTCTTAGGGGCAGAGGGAATGAGCAGTTCTTC. Amino acid sequence: CSVDGLRGRGNEQFF.

V and J are TRBV5-1 and TRBJ1-1; D possibly corresponds to TRBD1 (6 bases). CDR3 length equals 13 residues. The germline gives CDR1 SGHRS, CDR2 YFSETQ. V was shortened by 0 bases and J by 6 bases, with 9 bases between the two germline ends. CDR3 protein: CASSLAGVSEAFF. DNA for the CDR3: TGCGCCAGCAGCTTGGCAGGGGTGTCTGAAGCTTTCTTT.

The rearrangement uses TRBV5-4 and TRBJ2-7; 12 nucleotides align to TRBD2. Germline V gene lookup returns CDR1 SGHNT and CDR2 YYREEE (reference sequence). The CDR3 consists of 15 residues. J lost 2 bases, V lost 3 bases, and 3 bases had no gene match. CDR3 in amino acids: CASSSLAGGAYEQYF. As DNA, the CDR3 is TGTGCCAGCAGCTCACTAGCGGGAGGCGCCTACGAGCAGTACTTC.

The chain combines TRBV7-2 with TRBJ2-3, with D tentatively TRBD2 (6 bases). The CDR3 totals 16 residues. The germline V gene encodes CDR1 SGHTA and CDR2 FQGNSA. With 1 base removed from V and 2 bases from J, the gap between germline ends came to 13 bases. CDR3 residues: CASSLVGGRSTDTQYF. The CDR3 nucleotides are TGTGCCAGCAGCTTAGTCGGGGGTAGGTCCACAGATACGCAGTATTTT.

This chain links TRBV2 with TRBJ2-1, with D possibly being TRBD2 (5 bases). The CDR3 runs 16 residues. CDR1 is SNHLY and CDR2 is FYNNEI in the germline V gene. The V end was cut by 8 bases, the J end by 1 base, with 18 bases between. The CDR3 region has the DNA TGTGCCAGCGATTCGCTCGAGCGGTTATCCTACAATGAGCAGTTCTTC. Translation: CASDSLERLSYNEQFF.

On this clone: A read error is likely here: a far larger clone is one base away. The chain couples TRBV29-1 to TRBJ2-3; 8 bases are a match to TRBD2. The V segment lost 4 bases and the J segment 3 bases; nucleotides outside the gene matches: 6. This CDR3 region has 14 residues. Per germline, CDR1 SQVTM and CDR2 ANQGSEA. The CDR3 bases are TGCAGCGTTGCTCCGGCGGGAGGAACAGATACGCAGTATTTT. Protein sequence: CSVAPAGGTDTQYF.

This chain connects TRBV27 to TRBJ2-7; 10 bases map to TRBD2. The CDR3 covers 15 residues. Trimming cost V 5 bases and J 3 bases; bases outside gene matches: 7. Germline CDR1 and CDR2: MNHEY and SMNVEV (reference sequence). The CDR3 DNA is TGTGCCAGCAGTCCGAAGCGGGAGGGGGTCTACGAGCAGTACTTC. This gives the protein CASSPKREGVYEQYF.

The V call is TRBV19, the J call TRBJ2-7, with a tentative D call TRBD2 (6 bases). Trimming pared 6 bases from V and 5 bases from J, leaving 17 bases between. Germline V gene sequence: CDR1 LNHDA, CDR2 SQIVND (reference sequence). The CDR3 sequence is 14 residues long. CDR3 sequence: CASSEPGTRNEQYF. The CDR3 DNA reads as TGTGCCAGTAGCGAACCCGGGACTCGGAACGAGCAGTACTTC.

The genes are TRBV7-9 and TRBJ2-7; 7 nucleotides align to TRBD1. The CDR3 consists of 13 residues. Germline values: CDR1 SEHNR, CDR2 FQNEAQ (reference sequence). V was pared by 5 bases and J by 6 bases, with 7 bases of the junction left unmatched. In nucleotides, the CDR3 is TGTGCCAGCAGCGCCAGACAGGGCCCCGAGCAGTACTTC. Protein sequence: CASSARQGPEQYF.

The chain links TRBV27 to TRBJ2-7, with 9 bases identical to TRBD1. J gave up 2 bases and V 5 bases, and 10 bases lay outside the gene matches. The germline CDR1 and CDR2 sequences are MNHEY and SMNVEV (reference sequence). The CDR3 loop spans 16 amino acids. The CDR3 region is CASSTKRDRDTYEQYF. CDR3 DNA sequence: TGTGCCAGCAGTACGAAACGGGACAGGGACACCTACGAGCAGTACTTC.

The chain joins TRBV15 to TRBJ2-2; D is undetermined. The V and J ends lost 0 bases and 0 bases respectively, with 20 bases between them. CDR1 is LNHNV, CDR2 YYDKDF, per germline (reference sequence). This CDR3 region has 20 residues. The CDR3 reads CATSRELYYSKVANTGELFF. The CDR3 bases are TGTGCCACCAGCAGAGAACTTTACTACTCTAAAGTCGCGAACACCGGGGAGCTGTTTTTT.

This clone was found once. The rearrangement links TRBV29-1 to TRBJ2-1; 10 bases match TRBD2. Germline values: CDR1 SQVTM, CDR2 ANQGSEA. Trimming took 8 bases from V and 3 from J; bases not matched to a gene: 10. The length of the CDR3 is 15 residues. The CDR3 here is CSTEGASGSYNEQFF. The CDR3 DNA reads as TGCAGCACTGAGGGGGCTAGCGGGAGCTACAATGAGCAGTTCTTC.

The genes are TRBV7-2 and TRBJ2-1; 8 bases align to TRBD2. Germline V CDR1 and CDR2: SGHTA, FQGNSA. CDR3 length: 16 residues. V was pared by 6 bases and J by 2 bases, with 9 bases of the junction left unmatched. Here the CDR3 reads CASRYSGISTYNEQFF. The CDR3 DNA follows: TGTGCCAGCAGGTATAGCGGGATATCGACCTACAATGAGCAGTTCTTC.

This sequence joins TRBV19 and TRBJ2-1; D is possibly TRBD2 (5 bases). The CDR3 consists of 19 residues. The germline CDR1 and CDR2 sequences are LNHDA and SQIVND (reference sequence). Trimming removed 7 bases from V and 0 bases from J, with 25 bases in between. CDR3 sequence: CASTRSLGGSYSSYNEQFF. CDR3 nucleotides: TGTGCCAGTACCCGTAGTCTGGGCGGGTCGTATAGCTCCTACAATGAGCAGTTCTTC.

V usage is TRBV2 and J usage is TRBJ2-7; perhaps TRBD2 as D (5 bases). The germline V gene encodes CDR1 SNHLY and CDR2 FYNNEI. V dropped 11 bases and J dropped 6 bases, with 17 bases sitting between them. This CDR3 is built from 12 residues. The CDR3 region is CAAQSGNIEQYF. The CDR3 region has the DNA TGTGCCGCTCAATCCGGGAACATCGAGCAGTACTTC.

This clone was seen once. The gene calls are TRBV7-9 and TRBJ2-1; no clear D. Germline V CDR1 and CDR2: SEHNR, FQNEAQ (reference sequence). The CDR3 sequence is 16 residues long. Trimming cost V 5 bases and J 1 base, with 15 bases left between them. The CDR3 sequence: CASSPFWMRSYNEQFF. The CDR3 region has the DNA TGTGCCAGCAGCCCCTTCTGGATGCGGTCCTACAATGAGCAGTTCTTC.

Comment on this clone: An end of the junction does not agree with germline; a read error may underlie this. The J gene is TRBJ1-1, the V gene TRBV27; D might be TRBD1 (5 bases). The CDR3 is made up of 13 amino acids. Per germline, CDR1 MNHEY and CDR2 SMNVEV (reference sequence). The CDR3 loop reads CASTLGVNTEAFF. CDR3 in DNA: TGTGCCAGCACTTTAGGGGTTAACACTGAAGCTTTCTTT.

Concerning this clone: Germline is not matched at one junction end, which may reflect a read error. The CDR3 loop is CASSESFLAGVLGQYF. The DNA of the CDR3 is TGTGCCAGCAGCGAATCATTCCTAGCCGGTGTCTTGGGGCAGTACTTC. The V gene is TRBV16, the J gene TRBJ2-7, with TRBD2 as a possible D gene (5 bases). The CDR3 extends over 16 amino acids. The V gene's germline CDR1 is KGHSY and CDR2 FQNENV.

The table lists this clone with a few counts. This chain joins TRBV27 and TRBJ2-1; no clear D. V lost 4 bases, J lost 0 bases, and 7 bases lay in between. This CDR3 has 14 amino acids. CDR1 MNHEY and CDR2 SMNVEV come from the germline V gene (reference sequence). The CDR3 DNA sequence: TGTGCCAGCAGTTCCCTGAGCTCCTACAATGAGCAGTTCTTC. Translation: CASSSLSSYNEQFF.

This clone was recorded only once. The V gene is TRBV4-1, the J gene TRBJ2-7, with 13 bases identical to TRBD2. Trimming cost V 0 bases and J 3 bases; bases outside gene matches: 8. The CDR3 has 18 residues. The germline V gene encodes CDR1 MGHRA and CDR2 YSYEKL. The CDR3 reads CASSQENGRTSGSYEQYF. The CDR3 DNA reads TGCGCCAGCAGCCAAGAGAACGGACGGACTAGCGGGAGCTACGAGCAGTACTTC.

CDR3 sequence (DNA): TGTGCCAGCACCAAACAGGGGTTCGTCTACGAGCAGTACTTC. Amino acid sequence: CASTKQGFVYEQYF. The rearrangement uses TRBV7-9 and TRBJ2-7; TRBD1 matches at 7 bases. The CDR3 runs to 14 residues. V trimming: 7 bases; J trimming: 3 bases; junction bases outside the gene matches: 9. Germline CDR1 reads SEHNR; CDR2 reads FQNEAQ (reference sequence).

This chain connects TRBV6-6 to TRBJ1-4; unclear D gene. From germline, CDR1 is MNHNY and CDR2 SVGAGI (reference sequence). V was shortened by 5 bases and J by 0 bases, with 10 bases between the two germline ends. The CDR3 runs to 15 residues. CDR3 sequence: CASSSTIATNEKLFF. Written as DNA, the CDR3 is TGTGCCAGCAGTAGCACTATTGCAACTAATGAAAAACTGTTTTTT.

The CDR3 sequence: CAISDVGSTEAFF. The CDR3 DNA sequence: TGTGCCATCAGTGATGTTGGAAGCACTGAAGCTTTCTTT. The gene calls are TRBV10-3 and TRBJ1-1; D call uncertain. CDR3 length: 13 amino acids. V gave up 3 bases and J gave up 4 bases, with 9 bases separating them. CDR1 is ENHRY and CDR2 is SYGVKD in the germline V gene.